The table lists the clone carrying this TCR beta chain with many counts. This record belongs to a study of T-cell reconstitution after alpha-beta-depleted transplantation in children. The trim removed 0 bases at V and 7 bases at J, leaving 5 bases unmatched. CDR3 size: 15 residues. CDR1 is SEHNR, CDR2 FQNEAQ, per germline (reference sequence). Construction of the TCRbeta library involved unique molecular identifiers. Using its own MiXCR run on the PCR reads, TCRdb lists one record per CDR3 protein. Of around 440,000 distinct CDR3 sequences listed, over 9.5% are singletons. The J gene is TRBJ1-4, the V gene TRBV7-9, with 7 bases fitting TRBD1. Material: PBMCs, obtained before TCRalphabeta/CD19-depleted stem cell transplant. The receptor was derived from a child aged 2 to 10 with inherited bone marrow failure, due to receive a stem cell transplant. The CDR3 DNA reads TGTGCCAGCAGCTTAGCGGCAGGGGGTGTTGAAAAACTGTTTTTT. Residues: CASSLAAGGVEKLFF.